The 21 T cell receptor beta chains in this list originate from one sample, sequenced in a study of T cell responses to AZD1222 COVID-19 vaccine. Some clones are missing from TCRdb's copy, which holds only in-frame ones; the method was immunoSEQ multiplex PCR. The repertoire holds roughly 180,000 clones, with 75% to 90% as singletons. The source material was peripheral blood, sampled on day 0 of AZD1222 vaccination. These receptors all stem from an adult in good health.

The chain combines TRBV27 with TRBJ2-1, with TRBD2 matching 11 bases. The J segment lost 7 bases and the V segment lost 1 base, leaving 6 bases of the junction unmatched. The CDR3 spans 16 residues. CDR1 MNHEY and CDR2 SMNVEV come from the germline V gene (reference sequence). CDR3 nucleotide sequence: TGTGCCAGCAGTTTATTACTAGCGGGAGCTGGTAATGAGCAGTTCTTC. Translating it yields CASSLLLAGAGNEQFF.

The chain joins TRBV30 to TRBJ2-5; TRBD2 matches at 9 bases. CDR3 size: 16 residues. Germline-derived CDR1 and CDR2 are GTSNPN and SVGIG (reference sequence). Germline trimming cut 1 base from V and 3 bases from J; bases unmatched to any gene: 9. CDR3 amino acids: CAWSDGAGGNKETQYF. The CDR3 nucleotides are TGTGCCTGGAGTGACGGCGCGGGAGGGAATAAAGAGACCCAGTACTTC.

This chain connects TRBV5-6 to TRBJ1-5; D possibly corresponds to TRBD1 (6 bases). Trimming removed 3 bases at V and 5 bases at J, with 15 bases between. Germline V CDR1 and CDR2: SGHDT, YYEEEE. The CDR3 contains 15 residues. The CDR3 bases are TGTGCCAGCAGCTCCGGAGGGGGGAAGTATCAGCCCCAGCATTTT. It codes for CASSSGGGKYQPQHF.

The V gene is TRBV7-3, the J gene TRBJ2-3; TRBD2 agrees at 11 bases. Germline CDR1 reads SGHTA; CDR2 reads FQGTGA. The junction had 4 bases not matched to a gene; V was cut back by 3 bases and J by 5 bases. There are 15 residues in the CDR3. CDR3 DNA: TGTGCCAGCAGCTTGACTAGCGGGATTGTAGATACGCAGTATTTT. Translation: CASSLTSGIVDTQYF.

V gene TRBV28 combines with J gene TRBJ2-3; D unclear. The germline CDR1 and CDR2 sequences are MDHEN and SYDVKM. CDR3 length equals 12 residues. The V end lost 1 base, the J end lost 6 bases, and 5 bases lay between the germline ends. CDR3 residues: CASSLYSDTQYF. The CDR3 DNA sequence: TGTGCCAGCAGTTTATACTCCGATACGCAGTATTTT. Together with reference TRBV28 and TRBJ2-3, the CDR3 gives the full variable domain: DVKVTQSSRYLVKRTGEKVFLECVQDMDHENMFWYRQDPGLGLRLIYFSYDVKMKEKGDIPEGYSVSREKKERFSLILESASTNQTSMYLCASSLYSDTQYFGPGTRLTVL.

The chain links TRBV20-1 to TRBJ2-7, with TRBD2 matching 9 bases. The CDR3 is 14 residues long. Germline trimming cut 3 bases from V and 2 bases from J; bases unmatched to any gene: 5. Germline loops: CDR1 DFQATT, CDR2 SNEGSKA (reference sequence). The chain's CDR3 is CSASVAGGPYEQYF. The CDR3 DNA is TGCAGTGCTAGTGTTGCGGGAGGGCCCTACGAGCAGTACTTC.

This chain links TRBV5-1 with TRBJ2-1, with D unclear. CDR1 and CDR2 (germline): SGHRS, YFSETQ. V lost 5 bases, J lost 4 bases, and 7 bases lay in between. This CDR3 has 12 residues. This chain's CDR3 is CASSREYNEQFF. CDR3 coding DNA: TGCGCCAGCAGTAGGGAATACAATGAGCAGTTCTTC.

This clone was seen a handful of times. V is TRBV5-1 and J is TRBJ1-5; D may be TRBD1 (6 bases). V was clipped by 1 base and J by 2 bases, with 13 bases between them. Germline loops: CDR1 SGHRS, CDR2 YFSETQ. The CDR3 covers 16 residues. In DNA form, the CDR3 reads TGCGCCAGCAGCTTGATAGGGGGGGACGGCAATCAGCCCCAGCATTTT. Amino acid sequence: CASSLIGGDGNQPQHF.

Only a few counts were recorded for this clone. The CDR3 loop reads CASSRDGNYGYTF. The CDR3 DNA is TGTGCCAGCAGCCGGGACGGGAACTATGGCTACACCTTC. V gene TRBV5-4 combines with J gene TRBJ1-2; possible D gene TRBD1, 5 bases. Germline-derived CDR1 and CDR2 are SGHNT and YYREEE (reference sequence). Deletions cut 4 bases from V and 2 bases from J, with 9 bases between. This CDR3 spans 13 amino acids.

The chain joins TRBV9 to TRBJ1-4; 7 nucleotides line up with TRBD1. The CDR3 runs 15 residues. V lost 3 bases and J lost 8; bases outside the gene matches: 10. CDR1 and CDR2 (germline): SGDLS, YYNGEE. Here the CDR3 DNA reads TGTGCCAGCAGCGCCCAGCCAGGGGGTTGGGAAAAACTGTTTTTT. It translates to CASSAQPGGWEKLFF.

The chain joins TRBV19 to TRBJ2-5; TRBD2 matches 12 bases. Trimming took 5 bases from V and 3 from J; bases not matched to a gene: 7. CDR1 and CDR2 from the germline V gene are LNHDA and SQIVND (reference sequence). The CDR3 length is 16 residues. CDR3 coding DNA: TGTGCCAGTAGTGTATGGACTAGCGGGAAAAAAGAGACCCAGTACTTC. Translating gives CASSVWTSGKKETQYF.

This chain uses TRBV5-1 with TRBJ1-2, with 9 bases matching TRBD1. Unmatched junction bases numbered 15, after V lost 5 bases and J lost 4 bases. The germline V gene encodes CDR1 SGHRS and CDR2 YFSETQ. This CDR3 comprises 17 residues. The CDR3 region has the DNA TGCGCCAGCAGGCCTACCTACAGGGGGCTTACGGTCTATGGCTACACCTTC. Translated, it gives CASRPTYRGLTVYGYTF.

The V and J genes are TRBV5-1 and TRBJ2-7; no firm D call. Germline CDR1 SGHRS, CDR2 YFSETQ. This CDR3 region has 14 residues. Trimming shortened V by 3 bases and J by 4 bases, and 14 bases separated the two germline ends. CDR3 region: CASSSISGNYEQYF. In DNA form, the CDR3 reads TGCGCCAGCAGCTCAATCTCCGGAAATTACGAGCAGTACTTC. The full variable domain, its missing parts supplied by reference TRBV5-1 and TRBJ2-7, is KAGVTQTPRYLIKTRGQQVTLSCSPISGHRSVSWYQQTPGQGLQFLFEYFSETQRNKGNFPGRFSGRQFSNSRSEMNVSTLELGDSALYLCASSSISGNYEQYFGPGTRLTVT.

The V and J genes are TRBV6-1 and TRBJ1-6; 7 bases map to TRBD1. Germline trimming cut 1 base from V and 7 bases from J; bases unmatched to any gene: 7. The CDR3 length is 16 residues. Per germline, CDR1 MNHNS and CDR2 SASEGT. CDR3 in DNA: TGTGCCAGCAGTGAAGTACTCCAGGGGGTAAATTCACCCCTCCACTTT. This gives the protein CASSEVLQGVNSPLHF.

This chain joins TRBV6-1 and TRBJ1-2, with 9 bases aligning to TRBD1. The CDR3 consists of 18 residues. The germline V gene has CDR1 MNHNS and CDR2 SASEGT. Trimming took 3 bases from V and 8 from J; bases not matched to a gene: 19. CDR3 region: CASSEIGDRVPGEKGYTF. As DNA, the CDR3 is TGTGCCAGCAGTGAGATCGGGGACAGGGTTCCCGGGGAGAAAGGCTACACCTTC.

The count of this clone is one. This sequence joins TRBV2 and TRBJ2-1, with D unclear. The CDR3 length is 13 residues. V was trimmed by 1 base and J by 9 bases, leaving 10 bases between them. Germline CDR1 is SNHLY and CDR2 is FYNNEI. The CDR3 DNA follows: TGTGCCAGCAGTGAAGGGCGTCGGACTGAGCAGTTCTTC. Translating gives CASSEGRRTEQFF. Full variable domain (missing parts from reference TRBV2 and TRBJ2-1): EPEVTQTPSHQVTQMGQEVILRCVPISNHLYFYWYRQILGQKVEFLVSFYNNEISEKSEIFDDQFSVERPDGSNFTLKIRSTKLEDSAMYFCASSEGRRTEQFFGPGTRLTVL.

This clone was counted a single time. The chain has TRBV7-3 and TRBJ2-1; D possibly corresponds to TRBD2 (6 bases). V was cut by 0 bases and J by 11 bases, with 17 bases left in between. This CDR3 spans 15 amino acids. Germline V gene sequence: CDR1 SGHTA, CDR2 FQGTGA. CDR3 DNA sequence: TGTGCCAGCAGCTTAACTAGGGACTTGCTAGGTCAGCAGTTCTTC. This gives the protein CASSLTRDLLGQQFF.

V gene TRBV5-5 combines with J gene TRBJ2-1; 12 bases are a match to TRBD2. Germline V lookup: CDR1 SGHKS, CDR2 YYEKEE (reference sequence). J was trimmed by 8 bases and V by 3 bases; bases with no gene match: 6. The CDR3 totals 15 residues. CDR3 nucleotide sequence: TGTGCCAGCAGCTCGGTACTAGCGGGAGGTGATGAGCAGTTCTTC. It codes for CASSSVLAGGDEQFF.

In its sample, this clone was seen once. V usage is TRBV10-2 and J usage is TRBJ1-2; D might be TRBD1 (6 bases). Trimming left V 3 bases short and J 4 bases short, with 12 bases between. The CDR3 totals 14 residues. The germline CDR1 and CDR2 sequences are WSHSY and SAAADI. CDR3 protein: CASSDHGQSYGYTF. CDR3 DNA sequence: TGCGCCAGCAGTGACCACGGACAGAGCTATGGCTACACCTTC.

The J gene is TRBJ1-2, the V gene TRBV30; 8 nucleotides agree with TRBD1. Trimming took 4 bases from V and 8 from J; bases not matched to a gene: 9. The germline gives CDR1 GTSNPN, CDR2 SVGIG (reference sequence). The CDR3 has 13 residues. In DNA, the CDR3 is TGTGCCTGGACCCGACAGGGGCTACGGGGCTACACCTTC. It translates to CAWTRQGLRGYTF.

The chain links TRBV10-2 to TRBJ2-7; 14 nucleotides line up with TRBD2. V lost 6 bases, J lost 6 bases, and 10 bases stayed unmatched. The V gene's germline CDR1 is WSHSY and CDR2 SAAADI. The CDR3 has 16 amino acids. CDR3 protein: CASRPLTSGRVGEQYF. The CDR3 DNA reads TGCGCCAGCAGGCCTTTGACTAGCGGGAGGGTCGGCGAGCAGTACTTC.